Listed below are T cell receptor beta chains from one sample, sequenced in a study of blood T cell repertoires in COVID-19. This table comes from immunoSEQ multiplex PCR, and its TCRdb copy is limited to in-frame clones, with some not included. Among 300,000 to 350,000 clones, 80% to 90% were seen once, and the ten largest hold about 4%. The material sequenced was PBMCs or T cells enriched from blood (not recorded which). The source of these receptors is a woman aged 40 to 55 with acute COVID-19. The CDR3 runs from the conserved cysteine through the conserved F or W. A D gene is named only where the DNA matches it firmly. Some rows have no size entry. The others give once, few or many, or a class for an expanded clone.

D gene	V gene	J gene	clone size	CDR3 DNA	CDR3 protein
-	TRBV5-6	TRBJ1-6	-	TGTGCCAGCAGCTCTAATAATTCACCCCTCCACTTT	CASSSNNSPLHF
-	TRBV18	TRBJ2-4	-	TGTGCCAGCTCACCACCTACCGGGTTAGCCAAAAACATTCAGTACTTC	CASSPPTGLAKNIQYF
TRBD1	TRBV10-3	TRBJ2-2	-	TGTGCCATCAGTCTCGGGACAGGGCTCGGCACCGGGGAGCTGTTTTTT	CAISLGTGLGTGELFF
-	TRBV15	TRBJ2-1	-	TGTGCCACCACGACGCGGGAAACATACAATGAGCAGTTCTTC	CATTTRETYNEQFF
-	TRBV5-1	TRBJ1-3	-	TGCGCCAGCAGCTCCCAGACCGGGATCGGAGACACCATATATTTT	CASSSQTGIGDTIYF
-	TRBV5-1	TRBJ1-4	-	TGCGCCAGCAGCCGGAGGGGAGTGGGGGATAATGAAAAACTGTTTTTT	CASSRRGVGDNEKLFF
-	TRBV10-1	TRBJ2-7	-	TGCGCCAGCAGTATCAGGGGCTTAGTCTACGAGCAGTACTTC	CASSIRGLVYEQYF
TRBD1	TRBV5-5	TRBJ1-4	-	TGTGCCAGCAGGTCGAATACAGGGGTGACTAATGAAAAACTGTTTTTT	CASRSNTGVTNEKLFF
TRBD1	TRBV28	TRBJ1-2	-	TGTGCCAGCAACAGGGGAGGTGCCTATGGCTACACCTTC	CASNRGGAYGYTF
-	TRBV5-1	TRBJ1-2	-	TGCGCCAGCAGCTTGGTATTGGCGGCGAGGGAAAACTATGGCTACACCTTC	CASSLVLAARENYGYTF
-	TRBV6-1	TRBJ2-1	-	TGTGCCAGCAGTGAAGGGTCTAGCTCCTACAATGAGCAGTTCTTC	CASSEGSSSYNEQFF
TRBD1	TRBV5-1	TRBJ2-3	-	TGCGCCAGCAGCTTGGCGCAGGGGGCAGATACGCAGTATTTT	CASSLAQGADTQYF
TRBD2	TRBV6-2/TRBV6-3	TRBJ2-2	-	TGTGCCAGCAGTTACATCCGCCGGACTAGCTTCGGGGAGCTGTTTTTT	CASSYIRRTSFGELFF
-	TRBV7-9	TRBJ2-5	-	TGTGCCAGCAGCGATACTGGAACCCGGGGTGAGACCCAGTACTTC	CASSDTGTRGETQYF
-	TRBV6-5	TRBJ1-6	-	TGTGCCAGCAGTTACAGGGGCGACTCACCCCTCCACTTT	CASSYRGDSPLHF
TRBD1	TRBV7-3	TRBJ1-1	-	TGTGCCAGCAGCACAAGACAGGGCCCGAACACTGAAGCTTTCTTT	CASSTRQGPNTEAFF
TRBD1	TRBV5-3	TRBJ1-2	once	TGTGCCAGAAGCTCCGGGGACAGCCACGAAAACTATGGCTACACCTTC	CARSSGDSHENYGYTF
TRBD1	TRBV7-9	TRBJ2-3	-	TGTGCCAGCAGCTTCGGGACAGATAGCACAGATACGCAGTATTTT	CASSFGTDSTDTQYF
-	TRBV6-5	TRBJ2-7	few	TGTGCCAGCCTACAGGTCCAATTCGAGCAGTACTTC	CASLQVQFEQYF
TRBD1	TRBV5-1	TRBJ2-7	-	TGCGCCAGCACGCTTGATGGGACAGCCTACGAGCAGTACTTC	CASTLDGTAYEQYF
-	TRBV4-3	TRBJ1-5	-	TGCGCCAGCAGCCAATCACCAGGGGCGAATCAGCCCCAGCATTTT	CASSQSPGANQPQHF
-	TRBV19	TRBJ2-6	-	TGTGCCAGTAGTATAGATCTATCCGGGGCCAACGTCCTGACTTTC	CASSIDLSGANVLTF
-	TRBV5-4	TRBJ2-7	-	TGTGCCAGCAGCTTGGATGTAAAATACGAGCAGTACTTC	CASSLDVKYEQYF
-	TRBV9	TRBJ1-1	-	TGTGCCAGCAGCGTAGTATCAGGGGTTGAAGCTTTCTTT	CASSVVSGVEAFF
TRBD1	TRBV6-2/TRBV6-3	TRBJ1-1	-	TGTGCCAGCAGTTACTCGAGGGGGACAGTTAACACTGAAGCTTTCTTT	CASSYSRGTVNTEAFF
TRBD1	TRBV6-2/TRBV6-3	TRBJ1-5	-	TGTGCCAGCAGTGACGGACAGGGCGGCAATCAGCCCCAGCATTTT	CASSDGQGGNQPQHF
-	TRBV11-1	TRBJ1-6	-	TGTGCCAGCAGCGCTAAGACGGGTAGTTCACCCCTCCACTTT	CASSAKTGSSPLHF
TRBD1	TRBV6-5	TRBJ1-6	-	TGTGCCAGCAGGGCAGGGGGCTCCTATAATTCACCCCTCCACTTT	CASRAGGSYNSPLHF
TRBD1	TRBV5-4	TRBJ2-1	-	TGTGCCAGCTCCCCAGGGGACAGGGGGCGTGCTGAGCAGTTCTTC	CASSPGDRGRAEQFF
TRBD2	TRBV12-5	TRBJ2-2	-	TGTGCTAGTGGTTTGGGACTCCGCGGGGGAGCGAACACCGGGGAGCTGTTTTTT	CASGLGLRGGANTGELFF
TRBD2	TRBV13	TRBJ2-7	-	TGTGCCAGCAGCTTAGGGAGGGGGCTAGCGGGAGGCGTCTACGAGCAGTACTTC	CASSLGRGLAGGVYEQYF
TRBD1	TRBV4-1	TRBJ2-7	-	TGCGCCAGCAGCATTCTTGACGGACAGGGAAGGAACTACGAGCAGTACTTC	CASSILDGQGRNYEQYF
-	TRBV10-3	TRBJ1-6	-	TGTGCCATCAGTGAGTCGACAGAACTCCGTCTCCACTTT	CAISESTELRLHF
TRBD1	TRBV5-4	TRBJ2-6	few	TGTGCCAGCAGCTCGGGGACAGGGGCTGGGGCCAACGTCCTGACTTTC	CASSSGTGAGANVLTF
TRBD1	TRBV12-3/TRBV12-4	TRBJ1-1	-	TGTGCCAGCAACCCGACAGGGGCCACTGAAGCTTTCTTT	CASNPTGATEAFF
TRBD1	TRBV19	TRBJ2-5	-	TGTGCCAGTAGTATTGCCCGTCGCATCACAGGGGACCAAGAGACCCAGTACTTC	CASSIARRITGDQETQYF
TRBD1	TRBV12-3/TRBV12-4	TRBJ1-2	-	TGTGCCAGCAGCTTGGAGGGGGCATATGGCTACACCTTC	CASSLEGAYGYTF
-	TRBV5-5	TRBJ2-7	few	TGTGCCAGCAGCTTAAGTGGGCAGCAACACTACGAGCAGTACTTC	CASSLSGQQHYEQYF
-	TRBV11-3	TRBJ2-1	few	TGTGCCAGCAGCTCGAACAGGGAATCCTACAATGAGCAGTTCTTC	CASSSNRESYNEQFF
TRBD1	TRBV2	TRBJ1-4	-	TGTGCCAGCAGTGTGGGACAGGCCGCTAATGAAAAACTGTTTTTT	CASSVGQAANEKLFF
TRBD1	TRBV5-1	TRBJ1-1	-	TGCGCCAGCAGCTTGGCATTAACAGGGGGAAACACTGAAGCTTTCTTT	CASSLALTGGNTEAFF
TRBD2	TRBV15	TRBJ2-1	-	TGTGCCACCAGCAGAGATGGGAGGGGAGGGAGTGAGCAGTTCTTC	CATSRDGRGGSEQFF
-	TRBV7-3	TRBJ2-5	-	TGTGCCAGCAGCTTACAAGCGGCAGAGACCCAGTACTTC	CASSLQAAETQYF
-	TRBV9	TRBJ2-1	-	TGTGCCAGCAGCGTAGCCGGTGAATCCTACAATGAGCAGTTCTTC	CASSVAGESYNEQFF
-	TRBV10-3	TRBJ2-7	-	TGTGCCATCAGTGATCTCACCGGGGCCTACGAGCAGTACTTC	CAISDLTGAYEQYF
TRBD1	TRBV19	TRBJ1-1	-	TGTGCCAGTAGGATGACAGGGGGCAGTACTGAAGCTTTCTTT	CASRMTGGSTEAFF
TRBD1	TRBV7-2	TRBJ2-1	-	TGTGCCAGCAGCCAGGACAGGGGTTCCTACAATGAGCAGTTCTTC	CASSQDRGSYNEQFF
-	TRBV6-6	TRBJ1-2	-	TGTGCCAGCAGCTGGATGGCAGGGGTTAACTATGGCTACACCTTC	CASSWMAGVNYGYTF
TRBD1	TRBV5-6	TRBJ1-2	-	TGTGCCAGCAGACGGACAGGGGACTATGGCTACACCTTC	CASRRTGDYGYTF
TRBD1	TRBV23-1	TRBJ1-1	-	TGCGCCAGCAGCTCCGGGACAGGGGAATTCGGCACTGAAGCTTTCTTT	CASSSGTGEFGTEAFF
TRBD1	TRBV2	TRBJ2-1	few	TGTGCCACCGAGGGACAGGGGGTGGTTGAGCAGTTCTTC	CATEGQGVVEQFF
-	TRBV4-3	TRBJ2-2	-	TGCGCCAGCAGCCCCTCGGGAAACACCGGGGAGCTGTTTTTT	CASSPSGNTGELFF
-	TRBV2	TRBJ1-2	once	TGTGCCAGCAGTAAATCCGGGAGCCTCTATGGCTACACCTTC	CASSKSGSLYGYTF
-	TRBV7-9	TRBJ1-1	few	TGTGCCAGCAGCGATCCAGGGAACACTGAAGCTTTCTTT	CASSDPGNTEAFF
TRBD2	TRBV28	TRBJ2-1	-	TGTGCCAGCAGCCTAACTAGCGGGGGGGCCCGGGAGCAGTTCTTC	CASSLTSGGAREQFF
-	TRBV5-1	TRBJ2-1	-	TGCGCCAGCAGCTTGGCTCAGGGTTATAACAATGAGCAGTTCTTC	CASSLAQGYNNEQFF
-	TRBV12-3/TRBV12-4	TRBJ2-5	-	TGTGCCAGCAGTTCTCAAGAGACCCAGTACTTC	CASSSQETQYF